This T cell receptor beta chain was obtained from a study of T cells after posttransplantation cyclophosphamide. Study outcomes and limitations: Donor CD8+ memory clones often dominated recipient blood repertoires at later times. After PTCy, TRB diversity resembled that of CNI/methotrexate controls. Skin or GI-infiltrating T cells shared few TRB sequences with blood.

On the day of bone marrow donation, the related graft donor provided peripheral blood. With 5 bases clipped from V and 8 bases from J, the junction kept 13 bases outside the gene matches. The length of the CDR3 is 15 residues. Per the germline V gene, CDR1 is MGHRA and CDR2 is YSYEKL. This clone was observed at least ten times. The antigen remains unidentified. Assay: immunoSEQ multiplex PCR; the TCRdb copy retains only in-frame clones and omits some. This repertoire holds about 34,000 clones, and none appear only once. The sequence was collected from a woman aged 45-65 years in good health and a related stem cell transplant donor. The specimen was PBMCs. The chain recombines TRBV4-1 with TRBJ1-1; 8 bases are shared with TRBD1. The CDR3 DNA sequence: TGCGCCAGCAGCTCTATAACAGGGGGTCAACCCGAAGCTTTCTTT. This translates into CASSSITGGQPEAFF.